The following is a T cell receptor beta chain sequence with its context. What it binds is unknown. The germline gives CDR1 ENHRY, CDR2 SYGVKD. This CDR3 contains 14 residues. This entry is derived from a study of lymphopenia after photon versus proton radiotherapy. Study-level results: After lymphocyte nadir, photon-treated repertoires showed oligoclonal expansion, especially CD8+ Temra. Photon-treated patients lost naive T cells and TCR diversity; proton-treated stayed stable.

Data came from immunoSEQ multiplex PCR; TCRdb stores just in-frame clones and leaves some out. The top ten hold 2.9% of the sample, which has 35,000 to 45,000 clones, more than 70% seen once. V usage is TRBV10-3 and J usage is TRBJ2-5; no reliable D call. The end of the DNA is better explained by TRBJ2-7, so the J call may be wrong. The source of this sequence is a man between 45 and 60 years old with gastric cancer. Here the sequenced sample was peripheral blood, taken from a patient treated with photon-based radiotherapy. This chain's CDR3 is CAISEEAQYYEQYF. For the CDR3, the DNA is TGTGCCATCAGTGAAGAAGCACAGTACTACGAGCAGTACTTC.